The entry below describes one T cell receptor beta chain. Its antigen is currently unknown. The data were taken from a study of chemoradiotherapy in HPV16-positive cancers. Findings and limits, study-wide: Functional assays defining HPV-specific T cells used only a couple of HPV16-positive patients.

V was trimmed by 4 bases and J by 1 base, leaving 10 bases between them. Germline CDR1 and CDR2: MNHNS and SASEGT. The CDR3 length is 14 residues. Measured with immunoSEQ multiplex PCR; TCRdb has only the in-frame clones, and not every one. This table has fewer than 20,000 clones, about 90% appearing once. The receptor was derived from a human donor with HPV-associated anogenital cancer. The sample in question was blood, obtained from a patient who underwent chemoradiotherapy. The chain is built from TRBV6-1 and TRBJ1-1; D is ambiguous. The CDR3 reads CASSVSIQNTEAFF. Written as DNA, the CDR3 is TGTGCCAGCAGTGTGTCAATACAGAACACTGAAGCTTTCTTT.